The following is a T cell receptor beta chain sequence with its context. This record comes from a study of blood T cell repertoires in COVID-19. V was shortened by 3 bases and J by 7 bases, with 10 bases between the two germline ends. Per the germline V gene, CDR1 is MDHEN and CDR2 is SYDVKM. The CDR3 runs 14 residues. Clones were sequenced by immunoSEQ multiplex PCR, and TCRdb holds only the in-frame ones, with some missing. In the table there are about 240,000 clones, roughly 83% of which are singletons. The rearrangement links TRBV28 to TRBJ1-6; D is uncertain. Sequenced sample: peripheral blood. The TCR comes from a woman aged 80 or over with acute or convalescent COVID-19. This chain's CDR3 is CASSFPRANSPLHF. The CDR3 bases are TGTGCCAGCAGTTTCCCGAGAGCCAATTCACCCCTCCACTTT.